This T cell receptor beta chain was captured by sequencing in a study of spatial heterogeneity in lung cancer. Study at large: Every unique TCR and UMI combination, on average, appeared more than ten times in raw reads.

Every molecule of TCR cDNA had its own unique molecular identifier. TCRdb processed the 5' RACE reads anew with MiXCR; each CDR3 protein has one entry. The sample holds around 50,000 distinct CDR3 sequences, roughly 7.6% seen once. This CDR3 contains 14 residues. Germline lookup yields CDR1 LGHNA and CDR2 YSLEER. V lost 6 bases and J lost 6, with 12 bases in between. Described time point: sample taken at primary tumor resection. In each case, whole RNA from tumor, nontumor lung or frozen PBMC was sequenced unsorted. The sample was PBMCs, taken at surgery. The receptor's source is a female donor with early-stage non-small cell lung cancer. This chain uses TRBV4-3 with TRBJ1-6; tentatively, D is TRBD1 (5 bases). The CDR3, as DNA: TGCGCCAGCAGTACCGTCGGGGGTAATTCACCCCTCCACTTT. Protein: CASSTVGGNSPLHF.